This is a list of T cell receptor beta chains from one sample in a study of cytomegalovirus exposure and HLA in healthy donors. Repertoires were generated with immunoSEQ multiplex PCR, while TCRdb's copy carries only in-frame clones and drops some. The data show about 140,000 clones, roughly 88% seen once. The sample comprised PBMCs. The origin of the receptors is a woman in her 40s in good health and CMV-seronegative. Both conserved end residues are part of each CDR3. The D gene is left open where the match is weak. Size is stated for part of the rows, as once, few or many counts, or as a class when the clone is expanded.

CDR3 DNA | CDR3 protein | clone size | V gene | D gene | J gene
TGTGCCAGCTCGGGGATAGTTTCTGGAAACACCATATATTTT | CASSGIVSGNTIYF | - | TRBV11-3 | - | TRBJ1-3
TGTGCCAGCAGCAACCGGGAGCGGGCCTACGAGCAGTACTTC | CASSNRERAYEQYF | - | TRBV21-1 | - | TRBJ2-7
TGTGCCAGCAGTTATGCAGGGGGGAATGGCTACACCTTC | CASSYAGGNGYTF | - | TRBV6-5 | TRBD1 | TRBJ1-2
TGCGCCAGCAGCTTGGTCAGTCCCTCTGGAAACACCATATATTTT | CASSLVSPSGNTIYF | - | TRBV5-1 | - | TRBJ1-3
TGCGCCAGCAGCCAAGACGCGCGGGGTAGCGAGCAGTACTTC | CASSQDARGSEQYF | - | TRBV4-3 | - | TRBJ2-7
TGTGCCAGCAGTCCGCCGGACAGGGGAGAGCAGTACTTC | CASSPPDRGEQYF | - | TRBV28 | TRBD1 | TRBJ2-7
TGTGCCAGCAGTCCCACTAGCGGGAGGCCCCCTAGCACAGATACGCAGTATTTT | CASSPTSGRPPSTDTQYF | - | TRBV28 | TRBD2 | TRBJ2-3
TGTGCCAGCAGCTTAGCCGCAGGGGGCTTCACCGAAAAACTGCTTTTT | CASSLAAGGFTEKLLF | - | TRBV11-3 | TRBD1 | TRBJ1-4
TGTGCCAGCAGTTTCGGGACTAGCGGAGATACGCAGTATTTT | CASSFGTSGDTQYF | - | TRBV27 | TRBD2 | TRBJ2-3
TGCGCCAGCAGCTTGTCAGGAACCGGGACACAGGAAGAGACCCAGTACTTC | CASSLSGTGTQEETQYF | - | TRBV5-1 | - | TRBJ2-5
TGCGCCAGCAGCTCGGACAGGGGTTATGGTGGTGAGCAGTTCTTC | CASSSDRGYGGEQFF | once | TRBV5-1 | TRBD1 | TRBJ2-1
TGCGCCAGCAGCTCATTGCAGGACTACAATGAGCAGTTCTTC | CASSSLQDYNEQFF | once | TRBV5-1 | - | TRBJ2-1
TGTGCCAGCAGTATAATACCTCTAGCGGGAGTGTGGACCGGGGAGCTGTTTTTT | CASSIIPLAGVWTGELFF | - | TRBV27 | TRBD2 | TRBJ2-2
TGTGCCAGTAACCAGGGGACCGTGCTGGCTAATGAAAAACTGTTTTTT | CASNQGTVLANEKLFF | few | TRBV19 | - | TRBJ1-4
TGTGCCATCAGTGAGCTCGAGGTAGCTTACAATGAGCAGTTCTTC | CAISELEVAYNEQFF | - | TRBV10-3 | - | TRBJ2-1
TGTGCCAGCAGTGAATTAGACAGGGTATATGGCTACACCTTC | CASSELDRVYGYTF | - | TRBV6-1 | TRBD1 | TRBJ1-2
TGTGCCAGCAGTTCGCTTACTAGGGAGGAGCAGTTCTTC | CASSSLTREEQFF | - | TRBV7-3 | - | TRBJ2-1
TGCGCCAGCAGCCAACCAGGGGGACAGGGGTCACGGCCCCAGCATTTT | CASSQPGGQGSRPQHF | - | TRBV4-1 | TRBD1 | TRBJ1-5
TGTGCCAGCAGCCCCGCGGGACTTGCCTACGAGCAGTACTTC | CASSPAGLAYEQYF | - | TRBV7-2 | - | TRBJ2-7
TGTGCCAGCAGCTTAGCCCCAGGGGCAGGTTCACCCCTCCACTTT | CASSLAPGAGSPLHF | - | TRBV11-3 | - | TRBJ1-6
TGCGCCAGCAGCTTGGACCCAGGTGCTAATGAAAAACTGTTTTTT | CASSLDPGANEKLFF | - | TRBV5-1 | - | TRBJ1-4
TGTGCCAGTAGTATAGTGAGGGCGGGGGCCAACGTCCTGACTTTC | CASSIVRAGANVLTF | - | TRBV19 | - | TRBJ2-6
TGTGCCAGCATCCTTGGAGAAAGCAATCAGCCCCAGCATTTT | CASILGESNQPQHF | once | TRBV28 | - | TRBJ1-5
TGTGCCAGCTCACCGCGGGGAGCCGGGGAGCTGTTTTTT | CASSPRGAGELFF | - | TRBV18 | - | TRBJ2-2